The 2 T cell receptor beta chains below come from one sample, sequenced in a study of blood T cell repertoires in COVID-19. The table came from immunoSEQ multiplex PCR; TCRdb's copy has only in-frame clones and leaves some out. The sample includes about half a million clones, around 85% seen only once; the top ten take more than 3%. What was sequenced was peripheral blood. The receptors derive from a human donor in a cohort sampled during active COVID-19.

The chain combines TRBV6-6 with TRBJ2-5; D possibly corresponds to TRBD1 (6 bases). The germline CDR1 and CDR2 sequences are MNHNY and SVGAGI (reference sequence). The V end lost 6 bases, the J end lost 2 bases, and 13 bases lay between the germline ends. The CDR3 has 14 amino acids. CDR3 in amino acids: CASSPNGQQETQYF. CDR3 coding DNA: TGTGCCAGCAGCCCAAATGGACAGCAAGAGACCCAGTACTTC.

V and J are TRBV24-1 and TRBJ2-2; the match to TRBD1 covers 9 bases. J lost 5 bases, V lost 2 bases, and 20 bases had no gene match. This CDR3 has 21 residues. Germline V gene data show CDR1 as KGHDR and CDR2 as SFDVKD. The CDR3 sequence is CATSDSLQDPGQGPRTGELFF. The CDR3 nucleotides read TGTGCCACCAGTGATTCTTTACAAGACCCGGGACAGGGACCGAGAACCGGGGAGCTGTTTTTT.